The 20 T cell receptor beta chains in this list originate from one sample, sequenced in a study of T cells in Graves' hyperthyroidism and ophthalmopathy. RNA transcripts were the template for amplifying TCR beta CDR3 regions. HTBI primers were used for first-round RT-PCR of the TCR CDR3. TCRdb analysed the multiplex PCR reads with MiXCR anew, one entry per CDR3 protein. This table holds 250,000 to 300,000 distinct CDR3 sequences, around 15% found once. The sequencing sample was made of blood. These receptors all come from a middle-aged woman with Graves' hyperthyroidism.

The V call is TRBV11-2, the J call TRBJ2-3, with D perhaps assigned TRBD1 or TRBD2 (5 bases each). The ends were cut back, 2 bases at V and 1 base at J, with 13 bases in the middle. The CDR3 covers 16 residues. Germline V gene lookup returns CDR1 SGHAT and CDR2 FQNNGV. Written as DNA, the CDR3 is TGTGCCAGCAGCTTAATAAAGGGGCGGGGCACAGATACGCAGTATTTT. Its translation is CASSLIKGRGTDTQYF.

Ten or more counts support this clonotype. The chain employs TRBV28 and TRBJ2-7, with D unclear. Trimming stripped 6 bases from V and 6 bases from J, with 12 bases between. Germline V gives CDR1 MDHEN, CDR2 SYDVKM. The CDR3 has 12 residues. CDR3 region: CASSLPSGEQYF. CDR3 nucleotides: TGTGCCAGCAGCCTACCCTCCGGCGAGCAGTACTTC.

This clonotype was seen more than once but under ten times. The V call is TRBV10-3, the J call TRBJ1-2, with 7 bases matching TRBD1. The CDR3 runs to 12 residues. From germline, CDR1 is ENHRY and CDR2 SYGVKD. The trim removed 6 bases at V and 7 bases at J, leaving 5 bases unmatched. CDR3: CAIRGQSPGYTF. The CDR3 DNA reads TGTGCCATCAGGGGACAGTCCCCTGGCTACACCTTC.

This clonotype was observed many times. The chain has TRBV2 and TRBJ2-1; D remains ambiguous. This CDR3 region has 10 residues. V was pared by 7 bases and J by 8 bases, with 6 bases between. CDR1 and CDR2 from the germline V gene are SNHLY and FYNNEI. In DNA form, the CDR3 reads TGTGCCAGCATCGAGCATGAGCAGTTCTTC. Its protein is CASIEHEQFF.

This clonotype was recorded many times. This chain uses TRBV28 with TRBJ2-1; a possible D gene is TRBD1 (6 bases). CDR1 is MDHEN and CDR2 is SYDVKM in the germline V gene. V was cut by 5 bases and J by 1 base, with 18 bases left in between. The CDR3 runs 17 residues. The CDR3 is CASSHTQGSWSYNEQFF. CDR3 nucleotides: TGTGCCAGCAGTCACACCCAGGGGTCTTGGTCCTACAATGAGCAGTTCTTC.

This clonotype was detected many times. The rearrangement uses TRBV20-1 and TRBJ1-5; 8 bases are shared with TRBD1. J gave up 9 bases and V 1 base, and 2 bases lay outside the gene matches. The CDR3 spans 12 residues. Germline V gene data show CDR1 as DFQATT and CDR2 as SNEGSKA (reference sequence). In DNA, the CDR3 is TGCAGTGCTAGAGTACAGGGGGTGCCCCAGCATTTT. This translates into CSARVQGVPQHF.

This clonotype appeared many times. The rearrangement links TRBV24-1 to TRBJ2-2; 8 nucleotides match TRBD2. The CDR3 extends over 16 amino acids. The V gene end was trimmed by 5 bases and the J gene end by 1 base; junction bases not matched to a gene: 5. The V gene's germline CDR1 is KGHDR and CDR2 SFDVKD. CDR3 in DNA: TGTGCCACCAGTGGCCTGGGACTAGAGAACACCGGGGAGCTGTTTTTT. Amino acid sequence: CATSGLGLENTGELFF.

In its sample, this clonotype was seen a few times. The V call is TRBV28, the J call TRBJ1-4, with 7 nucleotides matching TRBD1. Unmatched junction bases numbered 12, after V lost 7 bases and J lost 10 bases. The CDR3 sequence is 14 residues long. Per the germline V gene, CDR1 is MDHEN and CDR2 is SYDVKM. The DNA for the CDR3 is TGTGCCAGCACCCCGGGACAGAGACGTGGAAAACTGTTTTTT. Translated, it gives CASTPGQRRGKLFF.

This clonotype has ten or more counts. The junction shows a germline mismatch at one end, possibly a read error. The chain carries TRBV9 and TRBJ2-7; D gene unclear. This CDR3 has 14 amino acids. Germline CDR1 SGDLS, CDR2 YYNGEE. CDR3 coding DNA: TGTGCCAGCAGTGTAGGCGGAAGCTCCTACGAGCAGTACTTC. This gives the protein CASSVGGSSYEQYF.

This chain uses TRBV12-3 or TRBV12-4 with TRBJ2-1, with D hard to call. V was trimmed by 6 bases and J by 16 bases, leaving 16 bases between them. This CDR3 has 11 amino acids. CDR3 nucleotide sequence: TGTGCCAGCAGCCCCTACAATGCGCACTTCTTC. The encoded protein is CASSPYNAHFF.

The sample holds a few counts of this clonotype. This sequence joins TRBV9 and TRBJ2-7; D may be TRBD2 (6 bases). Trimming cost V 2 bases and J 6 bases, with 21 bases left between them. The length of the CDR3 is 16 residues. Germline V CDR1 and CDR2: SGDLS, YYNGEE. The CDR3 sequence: CASSVLSSALLSEQYF. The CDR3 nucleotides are TGTGCCAGCAGCGTTCTTTCTAGCGCCCTATTGAGCGAGCAGTACTTC.

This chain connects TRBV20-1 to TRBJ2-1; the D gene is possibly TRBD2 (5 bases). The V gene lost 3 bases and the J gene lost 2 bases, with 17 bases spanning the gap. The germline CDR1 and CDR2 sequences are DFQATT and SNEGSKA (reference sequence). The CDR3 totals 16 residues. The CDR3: CSASRVPSPPYNEQFF. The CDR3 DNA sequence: TGCAGTGCTAGCCGAGTTCCTAGCCCGCCCTACAATGAGCAGTTCTTC.

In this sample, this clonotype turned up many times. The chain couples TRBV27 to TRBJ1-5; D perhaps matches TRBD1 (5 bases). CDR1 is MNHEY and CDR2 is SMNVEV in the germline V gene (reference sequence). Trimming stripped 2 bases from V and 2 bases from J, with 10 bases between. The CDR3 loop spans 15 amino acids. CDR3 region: CASSLTGWGNQPQHF. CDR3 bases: TGTGCCAGCAGTTTAACAGGATGGGGCAATCAGCCCCAGCATTTT.

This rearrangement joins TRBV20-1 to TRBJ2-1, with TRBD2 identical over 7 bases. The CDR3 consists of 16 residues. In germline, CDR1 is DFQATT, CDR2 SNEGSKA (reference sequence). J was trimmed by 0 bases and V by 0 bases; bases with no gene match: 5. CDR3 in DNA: TGCAGTGCTAGAGATGTCCAGCGGGACTCCTACAATGAGCAGTTCTTC. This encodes CSARDVQRDSYNEQFF.

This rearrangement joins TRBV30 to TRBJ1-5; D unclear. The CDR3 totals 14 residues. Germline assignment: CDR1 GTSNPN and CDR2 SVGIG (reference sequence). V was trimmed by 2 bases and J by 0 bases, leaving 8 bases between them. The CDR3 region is CAWSSSASNQPQHF. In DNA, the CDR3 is TGTGCCTGGAGTTCTAGTGCTAGCAATCAGCCCCAGCATTTT.

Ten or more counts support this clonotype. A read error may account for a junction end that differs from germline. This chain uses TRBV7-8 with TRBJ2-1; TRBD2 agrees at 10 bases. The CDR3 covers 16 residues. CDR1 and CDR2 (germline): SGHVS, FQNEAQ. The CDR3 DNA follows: TGCGCCAGCAGCCAAGATCCAGGGCTAGCGGGAGTAGAGCAGTTCTTC. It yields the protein CASSQDPGLAGVEQFF.

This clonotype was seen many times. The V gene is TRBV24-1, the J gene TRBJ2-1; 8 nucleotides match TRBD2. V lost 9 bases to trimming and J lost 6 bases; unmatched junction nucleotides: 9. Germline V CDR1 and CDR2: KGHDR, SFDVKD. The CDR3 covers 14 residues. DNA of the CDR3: TGTGCCACCTCTGGGGCGGGAGGAAGCAATGAGCAGTTCTTC. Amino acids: CATSGAGGSNEQFF.

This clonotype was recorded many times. CDR3 in DNA: TGTGCCAGCAGTTTAGGTAGGCCCTACAATGAGCAGTTCTTC. Encoded protein: CASSLGRPYNEQFF. The rearrangement joins TRBV12-3 or TRBV12-4 to TRBJ2-1; no reliable D call. V was pared by 1 base and J by 2 bases, with 6 bases between. The CDR3 totals 14 residues.

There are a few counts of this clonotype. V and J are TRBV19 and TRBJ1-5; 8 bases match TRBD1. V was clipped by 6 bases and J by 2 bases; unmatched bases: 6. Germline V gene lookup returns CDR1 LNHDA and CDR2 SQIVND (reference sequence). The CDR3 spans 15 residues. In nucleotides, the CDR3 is TGTGCCAGTAGGGACCCGGGACAGGGCAATCAGCCCCAGCATTTT. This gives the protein CASRDPGQGNQPQHF.

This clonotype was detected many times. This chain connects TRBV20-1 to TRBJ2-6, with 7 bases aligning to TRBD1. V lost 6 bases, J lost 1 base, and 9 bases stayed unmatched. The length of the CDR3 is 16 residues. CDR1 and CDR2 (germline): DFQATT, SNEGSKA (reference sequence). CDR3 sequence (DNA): TGCAGTGCCACCACTGACAGGGTGTCTGGGGCCAACGTCCTGACTTTC. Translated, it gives CSATTDRVSGANVLTF.